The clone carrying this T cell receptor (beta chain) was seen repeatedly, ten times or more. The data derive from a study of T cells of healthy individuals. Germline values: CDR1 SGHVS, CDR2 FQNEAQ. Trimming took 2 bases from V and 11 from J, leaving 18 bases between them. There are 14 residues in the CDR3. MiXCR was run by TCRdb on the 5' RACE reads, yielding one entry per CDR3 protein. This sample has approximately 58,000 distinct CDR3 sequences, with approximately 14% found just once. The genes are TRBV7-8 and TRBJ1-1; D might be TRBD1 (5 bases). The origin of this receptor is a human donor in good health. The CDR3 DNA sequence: TGTGCCAGCAGCTTAATGGCGCAGGGTGAGTATGCTTTCTTT. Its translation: CASSLMAQGEYAFF.